This TCR beta chain comes out of a study of vaccination and CD4 T cells after COVID-19. As for the study in general: The peptides that stimulated the cells were overlapping spike peptides from SARS-CoV-2, HCoV-NL63, HCoV-OC43 and HCoV-229E. The study, taken as a whole, reports: Spike mono-reactive status applied to 304 of 307 vaccine-specific clones in convalescent patients.

As to this clonotype: The target antigen is unknown.

Sequenced with the Oncomine TCR Beta short-read assay was DNA taken from cultured CD4+ T cells. TCRdb redid the calling of the PCR reads with MiXCR, one entry per CDR3 protein. The sample has over 5,500 distinct CDR3 sequences; under 65% are singletons. Regarding treatment: roughly 10-day PBMC culture with coronavirus spike peptide pools or control peptides (ViraFEST assay). Collection of the unexposed donor's CD4+ T cells took place before the COVID-19 pandemic (2011-2018). ViraFEST enlarged antigen-specific T cell populations with peptide pools and afterwards sequenced TCRs. This TCR derives from a human donor in good health. The sample was CD4+ T cells from blood, cultured in vitro.

The chain's CDR3 is CASKSSGIGEETQYF. CDR3 coding DNA: TGTGCCAGCAAGAGTAGCGGGATAGGCGAAGAGACCCAGTACTTC. J is TRBJ2-5 and V is TRBV27; 8 positions match TRBD2. This CDR3 has 15 residues. Germline lookup yields CDR1 MNHEY and CDR2 SMNVEV (reference sequence). V shed 7 bases, J shed 3 bases, and the junction held 10 bases outside the gene matches.